This record concerns one TCR beta chain sequence. No antigen is known for it. TCRbeta libraries averaged about 40,773 productive templates per sample. Generated by immunoSEQ multiplex PCR, the TCRdb table keeps only in-frame clones and is missing some. The table shows 30,000 to 45,000 clones, with 70% to 90% occurring only once. The data were obtained in a study of STAT3 mutations in large granular lymphocyte leukemia. General study points: Every T-cell large granular lymphocyte leukemia patient had at least one immunodominant TCR beta clonotype. A small but highly pathogenic clone may have been missed.

Sequencing input: PBMCs. The source of this sequence is a human donor with T large granular lymphocyte leukemia. Some clones in this sample may be carry-over from other donors' samples.

The chain's CDR3 is CASTLQGAPHDGYTF. The CDR3, as DNA: TGTGCCAGCACCCTACAGGGGGCCCCCCATGATGGCTACACCTTC. The chain carries TRBV28 and TRBJ1-2; TRBD1 aligns across 9 bases. The CDR3 spans 15 residues. CDR1 is MDHEN, CDR2 SYDVKM, per germline. Trimming took 7 bases from V and 6 from J; bases not matched to a gene: 12.